These 22 T cell receptor beta chains were all obtained from the same sample, sequenced in a study of blood T cell repertoires in COVID-19. Method: immunoSEQ multiplex PCR; TCRdb's copy keeps in-frame clones and lacks some. The table includes 150,000 to 160,000 clones, 83% detected once. Specimen: peripheral blood. The receptor source for this set is a woman aged 55-70 years with COVID-19, enrolled during active disease.

This clone was detected only once. This sequence joins TRBV3-1 (or the pseudogene TRBV3-2) and TRBJ2-7; weak D call: TRBD1 (5 bases). The V and J ends lost 4 bases and 4 bases respectively, with 8 bases between them. This CDR3 has 12 amino acids. Per germline, CDR1 LGHDT and CDR2 YNNKEL (reference sequence). CDR3: CASSLGAYEQYV. The DNA of the CDR3 is TGTGCCAGCAGCCTTGGGGCTTACGAGCAGTACGTC.

V and J are TRBV24-1 and TRBJ2-3, with TRBD1 matching 9 bases. CDR3 length: 15 amino acids. Trimming cost V 7 bases and J 6 bases; bases outside gene matches: 10. Germline assignment: CDR1 KGHDR and CDR2 SFDVKD. Here the CDR3 reads CATSSGQGSRDTQYF. In DNA, the CDR3 is TGTGCCACCAGCTCCGGACAGGGGAGCAGGGATACGCAGTATTTT.

The V call is TRBV5-5, the J call TRBJ1-1; TRBD1 matches at 7 bases. Germline CDR1 SGHKS, CDR2 YYEKEE (reference sequence). The CDR3 sequence is 15 residues long. J lost 1 base, V lost 5 bases, and 8 bases had no gene match. The CDR3 bases are TGTGCCAGCAGGCTCCTCGGACAGGAGAACACTGAAGCTTTCTTT. Its translation: CASRLLGQENTEAFF.

The rearrangement links TRBV19 to TRBJ1-3; possible D gene TRBD1, 5 bases. Trimming left V 7 bases short and J 3 bases short, with 10 bases between. Germline CDR1 is LNHDA and CDR2 is SQIVND (reference sequence). The CDR3 totals 13 residues. CDR3 region: CASIVGGGNTIYF. DNA for the CDR3: TGTGCCAGTATCGTCGGGGGTGGAAACACCATATATTTT.

This clone has more than one count but fewer than ten. The J gene is TRBJ1-5, the V gene TRBV24-1, with D unresolved. This CDR3 is built from 19 residues. Trimming removed 9 bases from V and 0 bases from J, with 26 bases in between. The germline CDR1 and CDR2 sequences are KGHDR and SFDVKD. The CDR3: CATERPRQGGGDSNQPQHF. In DNA, the CDR3 is TGTGCCACCGAACGGCCCCGGCAAGGAGGTGGGGATAGCAATCAGCCCCAGCATTTT.

This clone was picked up a small number of times. The chain uses TRBV6-4 and TRBJ1-6, with 9 bases aligning to TRBD1. J lost 7 bases, V lost 4 bases, and 2 bases had no gene match. The CDR3 length is 14 residues. The V gene's germline CDR1 is MRHNA and CDR2 SNTAGT. The DNA of the CDR3 is TGTGCCAGCAGTGTGGACAGGGGAAATTCACCCCTCCACTTT. Translation gives CASSVDRGNSPLHF.

The V and J genes are TRBV29-1 and TRBJ1-4, with D tentatively TRBD1 (6 bases). Germline CDR1 reads SQVTM; CDR2 reads ANQGSEA. The CDR3 length is 13 residues. V was shortened by 3 bases and J by 7 bases, with 12 bases between the two germline ends. Written as DNA, the CDR3 is TGCAGCGTTGATACAGGGTTTCGTGAAAAACTGTTTTTT. Translation gives CSVDTGFREKLFF.

V usage is TRBV29-1 and J usage is TRBJ2-3; TRBD2 agrees at 10 bases. Germline loops: CDR1 SQVTM, CDR2 ANQGSEA. Trimming cost V 7 bases and J 3 bases; bases outside gene matches: 7. The length of the CDR3 is 14 residues. The chain's CDR3 is CSAKREGRTDTQYF. As DNA, the CDR3 is TGCAGCGCAAAGCGGGAGGGCCGGACAGATACGCAGTATTTT.

This rearrangement joins TRBV30 to TRBJ1-1; 8 nucleotides align to TRBD1. The CDR3 consists of 13 residues. Germline V lookup: CDR1 GTSNPN, CDR2 SVGIG (reference sequence). Trimming at V came to 5 bases and at J to 8 bases, leaving 10 bases not matched to a gene. The CDR3 coding sequence is TGTGCCTGGTCGTCTCACAGGGGGATCGAAGCTTTCTTT. Translating it yields CAWSSHRGIEAFF.

The chain is built from TRBV11-3 and TRBJ1-1; unclear D gene. Per the germline V gene, CDR1 is SGHNT and CDR2 is YENEEA. CDR3 length equals 13 residues. V lost 8 bases, J lost 5 bases, and 15 bases lay in between. CDR3 bases: TGTGCCAGCTCCCTCCTGCGTTGGACTGAAGCTTTCTTT. This sequence encodes CASSLLRWTEAFF.

The rearrangement uses TRBV7-8 and TRBJ2-4; no reliable D call. This CDR3 spans 13 amino acids. Germline V gene data show CDR1 as SGHVS and CDR2 as FQNEAQ. Trimming shortened V by 1 base and J by 6 bases, and 7 bases separated the two germline ends. The CDR3 coding sequence is TGTGCCAGCAGCTTAGAACCAGGAAACATTCAGTACTTC. This translates into CASSLEPGNIQYF.

The chain carries TRBV9 and TRBJ1-6, with 8 bases fitting TRBD1. The CDR3 covers 16 residues. V was pared by 3 bases and J by 4 bases, with 6 bases of the junction left unmatched. Germline CDR1 SGDLS, CDR2 YYNGEE. CDR3 sequence reads: CASSDRTGMYNSPLHF. The CDR3 region has the DNA TGTGCCAGCAGCGATAGGACAGGGATGTATAATTCACCCCTCCACTTT.

This chain uses TRBV10-3 with TRBJ1-6; 9 positions agree with TRBD1. The germline gives CDR1 ENHRY, CDR2 SYGVKD. Losses at the gene ends were 3 bases for V and 7 bases for J; bases not matched to a gene: 4. This CDR3 has 15 amino acids. The CDR3 nucleotides read TGTGCCATCAGTGAACAGGGGGCAAGGAATTCACCCCTCCACTTT. Protein: CAISEQGARNSPLHF.

This chain connects TRBV27 to TRBJ2-3; the match to TRBD1 covers 8 bases. J was trimmed by 2 bases and V by 6 bases; bases with no gene match: 10. Looked up from germline, CDR1 is MNHEY and CDR2 is SMNVEV (reference sequence). The CDR3 has 16 amino acids. The CDR3 protein is CASSLGQGANTDTQYF. The CDR3 DNA sequence: TGTGCCAGCAGCTTAGGACAGGGAGCAAACACAGATACGCAGTATTTT.

The J gene is TRBJ1-6, the V gene TRBV25-1; D might be TRBD1 (5 bases). The V end was cut by 0 bases, the J end by 9 bases, with 6 bases between. The CDR3 is 13 residues long. CDR1 MGHDK and CDR2 SYGVNS come from the germline V gene. The DNA for the CDR3 is TGTGCCAGCAGTGAATATAGGGGTTCACCCCTCCACTTT. As protein: CASSEYRGSPLHF.

This chain uses TRBV19 with TRBJ1-5; D perhaps matches TRBD1 (5 bases). Germline V gene lookup returns CDR1 LNHDA and CDR2 SQIVND (reference sequence). The CDR3 runs to 16 residues. The ends were cut back, 3 bases at V and 1 base at J, with 13 bases in the middle. CDR3 nucleotides: TGTGCCAGTAGTATTCGGAGGGGCGGGAGCAATCAGCCCCAGCATTTT. Translation: CASSIRRGGSNQPQHF.

This chain joins TRBV13 and TRBJ1-3, with TRBD1 identical over 7 bases. Germline lookup yields CDR1 PRHDT and CDR2 FYEKMQ (reference sequence). The CDR3 length is 16 residues. With V trimmed by 5 bases and J by 3 bases, 10 bases remained unmatched. The CDR3, as DNA: TGTGCCAGCAGCCCCCAAGGGCAGGGGGTTGGAAACACCATATATTTT. Translating gives CASSPQGQGVGNTIYF.

The rearrangement links TRBV7-9 to TRBJ1-1; D call uncertain. Per the germline V gene, CDR1 is SEHNR and CDR2 is FQNEAQ (reference sequence). Trimming shortened V by 1 base and J by 1 base, and 7 bases separated the two germline ends. The CDR3 totals 14 residues. The CDR3 spells CASSLDTPNTEAFF. Written as DNA, the CDR3 is TGTGCCAGCAGCTTAGACACCCCGAACACTGAAGCTTTCTTT. The full variable domain, completed using reference TRBV7-9 and TRBJ1-1, is DTGVSQNPRHKITKRGQNVTFRCDPISEHNRLYWYRQTLGQGPEFLTYFQNEAQLEKSRLLSDRFSAERPKGSFSTLEIQRTEQGDSAMYLCASSLDTPNTEAFFGQGTRLTVV.

The chain links TRBV6-5 to TRBJ1-1; tentative D call: TRBD1 (5 bases). The V and J ends lost 10 bases and 5 bases respectively, with 17 bases between them. This CDR3 contains 13 residues. Germline CDR1 and CDR2: MNHEY and SVGAGI. CDR3 loop: CATNGDRRTEAFF. For the CDR3, the DNA is TGTGCCACCAACGGCGACAGAAGGACTGAAGCTTTCTTT.

J is TRBJ1-1 and V is TRBV28, with 7 positions matching TRBD1. Germline trimming cut 3 bases from V and 4 bases from J; bases unmatched to any gene: 8. Germline CDR1 MDHEN, CDR2 SYDVKM. CDR3 size: 15 residues. The CDR3 DNA sequence: TGTGCCAGCAGTTTCCTTAAGGGGGCGGGCACTGAAGCTTTCTTT. Protein: CASSFLKGAGTEAFF.

This chain links TRBV7-3 with TRBJ1-1; 9 bases align to TRBD1. The V segment lost 1 base and the J segment 4 bases; nucleotides outside the gene matches: 4. The CDR3 extends over 15 amino acids. CDR1 and CDR2 from the germline V gene are SGHTA and FQGTGA. CDR3 DNA: TGTGCCAGCAGCTTAAAGGCGACAGGGGGCACTGAAGCTTTCTTT. Its protein is CASSLKATGGTEAFF.

In regard to this clone: This CDR3 is also generated by other DNA sequences in the sample. This chain connects TRBV15 to TRBJ2-2, with D possibly being TRBD2 (5 bases). Trimming shortened V by 9 bases and J by 4 bases, and 6 bases separated the two germline ends. The CDR3 contains 11 residues. CDR1 and CDR2 from the germline V gene are LNHNV and YYDKDF (reference sequence). The CDR3 DNA reads TGTGCCACAGGAGGCACCGGGGAGCTGTTTTTT. Translated, it gives CATGGTGELFF. Complete variable domain (other parts from reference TRBV15 and TRBJ2-2): DAMVIQNPRYQVTQFGKPVTLSCSQTLNHNVMYWYQQKSSQAPKLLFHYYDKDFNNEADTPDNFQSRRPNTSFCFLDIRSPGLGDTAMYLCATGGTGELFFGEGSRLTVL.